The 4 T cell receptor beta chains listed next were all sequenced from one sample in a study of vaccination and CD4 T cells after COVID-19. Oncomine TCR Beta short-read sequencing was applied to DNA from cultured CD4+ T cells. TCRdb reprocessed the PCR reads with MiXCR, giving one entry per CDR3 protein. The repertoire consists of 8,500 to 11,000 distinct CDR3 sequences, with roughly three fifths occurring once and the leading ten covering 27%. Their antigens are not known. Regarding treatment: roughly 10-day PBMC culture with coronavirus spike peptide pools or control peptides (ViraFEST assay). The sequenced sample was CD4+ T cells from blood, cultured in vitro. The receptors were sampled from a human donor who had recovered from COVID-19.

V is TRBV20-1 and J is TRBJ1-2; D is possibly TRBD1 (5 bases). Looked up from germline, CDR1 is DFQATT and CDR2 is SNEGSKA (reference sequence). This CDR3 is built from 12 residues. V was shortened by 5 bases and J by 7 bases, with 14 bases between the two germline ends. For the CDR3, the DNA is TGCAGTGCTGCCGGTAGGGGCTCTGGCTACACCTTC. This codes for CSAAGRGSGYTF.

V is TRBV5-6 and J is TRBJ2-2; the D gene is possibly TRBD2 (6 bases). The CDR3 is 17 residues long. Germline V lookup: CDR1 SGHDT, CDR2 YYEEEE. Between the trimmed V and J ends, which lost 3 bases and 0 bases, there was a span of 15 bases. CDR3 in amino acids: CASSWGGATANTGELFF. The CDR3 DNA is TGTGCCAGCAGCTGGGGCGGGGCCACCGCGAACACCGGGGAGCTGTTTTTT. The full variable domain, with the rest looked up from reference TRBV5-6 and TRBJ2-2, is DAGVTQSPTHLIKTRGQQVTLRCSPKSGHDTVSWYQQALGQGPQFIFQYYEEEERQRGNFPDRFSGHQFPNYSSELNVNALLLGDSALYLCASSWGGATANTGELFFGEGSRLTVL.

On this clonotype itself: At one of its ends the junction is not consistent with the germline gene, which may arise from a read error. Here the CDR3 reads CASSPRAGVSHNEQFF. CDR3 nucleotide sequence: TGTGCCAGCAGCCCCCGTGCGGGAGTCTCCCACAATGAGCAGTTCTTC. This chain connects TRBV7-2 to TRBJ2-1; 7 bases match TRBD2. This CDR3 has 16 amino acids. CDR1 SGHTA and CDR2 FQGNSA come from the germline V gene. The full variable domain, in which reference TRBV7-2 and TRBJ2-1 provide the parts outside the CDR3, is GAGVSQSPSNKVTEKGKDVELRCDPISGHTALYWYRQSLGQGLEFLIYFQGNSAPDKSGLPSDRFSAERTGGSVSTLTIQRTQQEDSAVYLCASSPRAGVSHNEQFFGPGTRLTVL.

This clonotype has a single count. The gene calls are TRBV11-3 and TRBJ1-1; D unresolved. Trimming took off 2 bases at V and 1 base at J, with 20 bases between the two ends. The CDR3 covers 18 residues. The germline V gene has CDR1 SGHNT and CDR2 YENEEA. The CDR3: CASSLRRAGVGGNTEAFF. Written as DNA, the CDR3 is TGTGCCAGCAGCTTAAGAAGGGCTGGAGTAGGCGGGAACACTGAAGCTTTCTTT.